The rows below give T cell receptor beta chains drawn from one sample of a study of blood T cells in healthy people across ages. A single record per CDR3 protein comes from TCRdb applying MiXCR to the 5' RACE reads. The sample yields over a million distinct CDR3 sequences, around 43% seen once. Sample: blood. All receptors derive from a woman aged 60 to 75 in good health. Both conserved end residues are part of each CDR3. Fields, in order: J gene, clone size, V gene, D gene, CDR3 DNA, CDR3 protein. D genes are given only for firm matches. A clone size is listed for some rows: how often the clone was seen (once, few, many), or a class if it is expanded.

J gene: TRBJ2-3; clone size: .; V gene: TRBV12-3/TRBV12-4; D gene: .; CDR3 DNA: TGTGCCAGCAGTTCGACTAGAGGGAGAGCAGATGCGCAATATTTT; CDR3 protein: CASSSTRGRADAQYF
J gene: TRBJ1-2; clone size: .; V gene: TRBV2; D gene: TRBD1; CDR3 DNA: TGTGCCAGCAGTCCAGGGGGCAACGCCTATGGCTACACCTTC; CDR3 protein: CASSPGGNAYGYTF
J gene: TRBJ2-1; clone size: .; V gene: TRBV20-1; D gene: TRBD2; CDR3 DNA: TGCAGTGCTAGAGGGGGGACTAGCGGTGAGGAGCAGTTCTTC; CDR3 protein: CSARGGTSGEEQFF
J gene: TRBJ2-2; clone size: .; V gene: TRBV9; D gene: .; CDR3 DNA: TGTGCCAGCAGCGAGTCTGTACGGCAGAACACCGGGGGGCTGTTTTTT; CDR3 protein: CASSESVRQNTGGLFF
J gene: TRBJ2-7; clone size: .; V gene: TRBV2; D gene: .; CDR3 DNA: TGTGCCAGCAGTGGTGGTAGTGGGCCGGCAGATGAGCAGTACTTC; CDR3 protein: CASSGGSGPADEQYF
J gene: TRBJ2-7; clone size: few; V gene: TRBV15; D gene: .; CDR3 DNA: TGTGCCACCCCACCTGCAGACGAGCAGTACTTC; CDR3 protein: CATPPADEQYF
J gene: TRBJ1-5; clone size: .; V gene: TRBV2; D gene: .; CDR3 DNA: TGTGCCAGCAGTGAGAGTTCCGGCGGGGGCGAGAGGAGTCAGCCCCAGCATTTT; CDR3 protein: CASSESSGGGERSQPQHF
J gene: TRBJ2-7; clone size: .; V gene: TRBV7-9; D gene: .; CDR3 DNA: TGTGCCAGCAGCCCCCGGGACCGATACGAGCAGTACTTC; CDR3 protein: CASSPRDRYEQYF
J gene: TRBJ1-2; clone size: .; V gene: TRBV6-6; D gene: .; CDR3 DNA: TGTGCCAGCAGTTACACTAAGGATGGCTATGGCTACACCTTC; CDR3 protein: CASSYTKDGYGYTF
J gene: TRBJ2-7; clone size: .; V gene: TRBV9; D gene: .; CDR3 DNA: TGTGCCAACAGCTCGTCGTCGGGTCAACCCTACGAGCAGTACTTC; CDR3 protein: CANSSSSGQPYEQYF
J gene: TRBJ2-1; clone size: .; V gene: TRBV24-1; D gene: .; CDR3 DNA: TGTGCCACCATCCCCCCGGAGACCCGACGACCCTACAATGAGCAGTTCTTC; CDR3 protein: CATIPPETRRPYNEQFF
J gene: TRBJ2-7; clone size: few; V gene: TRBV5-1; D gene: .; CDR3 DNA: TGCGCCAGCAGCTTGAAAGGGCAATCCTACGAGCAGTACTTC; CDR3 protein: CASSLKGQSYEQYF
J gene: TRBJ2-1; clone size: few; V gene: TRBV4-1; D gene: .; CDR3 DNA: TGCGCCAGCAGCCAAGTTCGGCGGGTGAGCTCCTACAATGAGCAGTTCTTC; CDR3 protein: CASSQVRRVSSYNEQFF
J gene: TRBJ1-2; clone size: once; V gene: TRBV30; D gene: .; CDR3 DNA: TGTGCCTGGAGTGTAAAATCACCCAGCTATGGCTACACCTTC; CDR3 protein: CAWSVKSPSYGYTF
J gene: TRBJ2-1; clone size: once; V gene: TRBV20-1; D gene: TRBD2; CDR3 DNA: TGCAGTGCTTGGACCACGGGACTAGCGGGAGGGCCCTCCTACAATGAGCAGTTCTTC; CDR3 protein: CSAWTTGLAGGPSYNEQFF
J gene: TRBJ2-3; clone size: .; V gene: TRBV28; D gene: .; CDR3 DNA: TGTGCCAGCAGTTTGATCGGAAAAACCACAGATACGCAGTATTTT; CDR3 protein: CASSLIGKTTDTQYF
J gene: TRBJ2-7; clone size: few; V gene: TRBV20-1; D gene: .; CDR3 DNA: TGCAGTGCTAGAGATCCTAGCCGCTTCACCTACGAGCAGTACTTC; CDR3 protein: CSARDPSRFTYEQYF
J gene: TRBJ2-7; clone size: .; V gene: TRBV20-1; D gene: TRBD2; CDR3 DNA: TGCAGTGCTAGAGATAGAACTAGCGGGAGTGGGGAGCAGTACTTC; CDR3 protein: CSARDRTSGSGEQYF
J gene: TRBJ1-2; clone size: .; V gene: TRBV28; D gene: TRBD1; CDR3 DNA: TGTGCCAGCAGTTCCGGGGGACAGGGCCATGGCTACACCTTC; CDR3 protein: CASSSGGQGHGYTF